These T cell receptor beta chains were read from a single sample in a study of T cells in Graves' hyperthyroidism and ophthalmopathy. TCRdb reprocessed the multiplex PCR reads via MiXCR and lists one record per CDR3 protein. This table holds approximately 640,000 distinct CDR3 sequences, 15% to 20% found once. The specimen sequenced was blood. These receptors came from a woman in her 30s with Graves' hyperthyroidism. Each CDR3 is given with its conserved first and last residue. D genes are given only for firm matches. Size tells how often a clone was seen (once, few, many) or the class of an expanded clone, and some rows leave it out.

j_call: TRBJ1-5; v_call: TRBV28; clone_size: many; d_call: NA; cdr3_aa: CASKGGYSNQPQHF; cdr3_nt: TGTGCCAGCAAGGGCGGATATAGCAATCAGCCCCAGCATTTT
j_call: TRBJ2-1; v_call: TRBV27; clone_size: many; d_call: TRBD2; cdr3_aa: CASSSGILAEHYNEQFF; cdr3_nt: TGTGCCAGCAGTTCTGGTATACTAGCGGAACACTACAATGAGCAGTTCTTC
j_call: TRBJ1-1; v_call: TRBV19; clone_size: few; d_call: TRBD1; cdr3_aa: CASGQGDTEAFF; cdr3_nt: TGTGCCAGCGGACAGGGGGACACTGAAGCTTTCTTT
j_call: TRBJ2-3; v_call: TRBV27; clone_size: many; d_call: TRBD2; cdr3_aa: CASRKLGTSPADTQYF; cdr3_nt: TGTGCCAGCAGGAAATTGGGGACTAGTCCAGCAGATACGCAGTATTTT
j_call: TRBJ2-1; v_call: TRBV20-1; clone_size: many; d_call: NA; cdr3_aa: CSARGGASSYNEQFF; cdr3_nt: TGCAGTGCCCGAGGAGGGGCGAGCTCCTACAATGAGCAGTTCTTC
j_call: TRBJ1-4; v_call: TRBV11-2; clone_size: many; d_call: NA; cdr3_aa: CASSLGEKLFF; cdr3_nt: TGTGCCAGCAGCTTGGGTGAAAAACTGTTTTTT
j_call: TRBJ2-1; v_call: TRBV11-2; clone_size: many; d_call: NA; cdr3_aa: CASSYRTSHNEQFF; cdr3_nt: TGTGCCAGCAGCTACCGGACTTCCCACAATGAGCAGTTCTTC
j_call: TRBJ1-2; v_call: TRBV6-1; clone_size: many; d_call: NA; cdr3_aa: CASSQWRTVNYGYTF; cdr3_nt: TGTGCCAGCAGCCAATGGAGGACAGTAAACTATGGCTACACCTTC
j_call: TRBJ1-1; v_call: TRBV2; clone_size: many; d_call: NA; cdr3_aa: CASSVRGLFGTEAFF; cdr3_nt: TGTGCCAGCAGTGTACGGGGGCTTTTTGGCACTGAAGCTTTCTTT
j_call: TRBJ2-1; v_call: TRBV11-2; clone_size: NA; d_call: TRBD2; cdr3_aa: CASSHGTSEKQQFF; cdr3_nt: TGTGCCAGCAGCCACGGGACTAGCGAAAAGCAGCAGTTCTTC
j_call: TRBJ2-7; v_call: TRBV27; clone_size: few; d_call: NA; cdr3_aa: CASSLIEGRSEQYF; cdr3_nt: TGTGCCAGCAGTTTAATAGAGGGTCGGTCCGAGCAGTACTTC
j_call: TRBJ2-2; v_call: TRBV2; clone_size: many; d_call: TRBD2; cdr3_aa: CASTREAGSNTGELFF; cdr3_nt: TGTGCCAGCACAAGGGAAGCGGGGTCGAACACCGGGGAGCTGTTTTTT